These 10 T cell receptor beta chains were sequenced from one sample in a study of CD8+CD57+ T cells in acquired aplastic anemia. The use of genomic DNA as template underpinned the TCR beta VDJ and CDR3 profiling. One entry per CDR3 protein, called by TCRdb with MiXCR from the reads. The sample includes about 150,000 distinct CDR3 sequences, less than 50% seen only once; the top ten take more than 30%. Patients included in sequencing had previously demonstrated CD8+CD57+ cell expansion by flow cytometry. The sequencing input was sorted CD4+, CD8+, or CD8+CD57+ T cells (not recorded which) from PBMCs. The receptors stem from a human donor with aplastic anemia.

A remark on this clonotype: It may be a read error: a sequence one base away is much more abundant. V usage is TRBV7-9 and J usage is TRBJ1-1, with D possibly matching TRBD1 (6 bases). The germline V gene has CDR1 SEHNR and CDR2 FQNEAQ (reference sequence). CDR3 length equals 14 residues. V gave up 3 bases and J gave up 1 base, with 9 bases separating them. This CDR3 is CASSLEQGNTEAFF. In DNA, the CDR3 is TGTGCCAGCAGCTTGGAACAGGGGAACACTGAAGCTTTCTTT.

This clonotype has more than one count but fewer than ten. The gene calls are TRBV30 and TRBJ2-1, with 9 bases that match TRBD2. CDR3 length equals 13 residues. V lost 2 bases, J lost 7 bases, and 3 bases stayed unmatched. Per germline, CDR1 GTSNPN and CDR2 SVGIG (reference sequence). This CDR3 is CAWSSGRLNEQFF. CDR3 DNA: TGTGCCTGGAGTAGCGGGAGGTTGAATGAGCAGTTCTTC.

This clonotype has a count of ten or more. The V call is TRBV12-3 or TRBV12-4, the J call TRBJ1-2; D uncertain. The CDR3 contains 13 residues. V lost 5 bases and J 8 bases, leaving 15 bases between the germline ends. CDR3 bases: TGTGCCAGCAGTCCGTACTTCGACAAGGGCTACACCTTC. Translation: CASSPYFDKGYTF.

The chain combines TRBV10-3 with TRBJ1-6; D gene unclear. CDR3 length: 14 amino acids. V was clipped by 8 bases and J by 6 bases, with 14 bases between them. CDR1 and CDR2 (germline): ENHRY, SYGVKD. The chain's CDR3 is CAIGQATLNSPLHF. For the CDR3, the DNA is TGTGCCATCGGGCAGGCAACACTTAATTCACCCCTCCACTTT.

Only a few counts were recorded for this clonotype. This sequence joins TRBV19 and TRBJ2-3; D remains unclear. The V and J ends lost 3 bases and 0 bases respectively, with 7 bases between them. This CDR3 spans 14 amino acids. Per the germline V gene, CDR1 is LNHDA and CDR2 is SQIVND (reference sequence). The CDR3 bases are TGTGCCAGTAGTATGCCAAAGAGCACAGATACGCAGTATTTT. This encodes CASSMPKSTDTQYF.

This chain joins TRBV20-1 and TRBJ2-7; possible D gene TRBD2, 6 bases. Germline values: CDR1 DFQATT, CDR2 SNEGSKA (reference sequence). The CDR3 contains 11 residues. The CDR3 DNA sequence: TGCCTTGTCGGAGGGGTCGACGAGCAGTACTTC. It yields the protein CLVGGVDEQYF.

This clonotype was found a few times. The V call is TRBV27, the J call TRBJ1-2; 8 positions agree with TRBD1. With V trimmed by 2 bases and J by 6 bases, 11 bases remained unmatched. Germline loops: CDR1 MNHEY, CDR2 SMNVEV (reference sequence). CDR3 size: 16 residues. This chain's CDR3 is CASSLTAQGEMNGYTF. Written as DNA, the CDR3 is TGTGCCAGCAGTTTAACTGCACAGGGGGAAATGAATGGCTACACCTTC.

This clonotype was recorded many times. DNA of the CDR3: TGCGCCAGCAGCTACCTCCCAGGAGGACTATACAATGAGCAGTTCTTC. Its protein product is CASSYLPGGLYNEQFF. The chain links TRBV4-1 to TRBJ2-1, with TRBD2 as a possible D gene (6 bases). Trimming cost V 5 bases and J 4 bases, with 18 bases left between them. CDR1 MGHRA and CDR2 YSYEKL come from the germline V gene. The CDR3 extends over 16 amino acids.

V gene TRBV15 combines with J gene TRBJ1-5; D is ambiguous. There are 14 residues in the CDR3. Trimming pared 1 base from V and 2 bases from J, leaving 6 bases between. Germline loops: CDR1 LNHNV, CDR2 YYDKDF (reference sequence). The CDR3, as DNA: TGTGCCACCAGCAGAGGGGCAGGCAATCAGCCCCAGCATTTT. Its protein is CATSRGAGNQPQHF.

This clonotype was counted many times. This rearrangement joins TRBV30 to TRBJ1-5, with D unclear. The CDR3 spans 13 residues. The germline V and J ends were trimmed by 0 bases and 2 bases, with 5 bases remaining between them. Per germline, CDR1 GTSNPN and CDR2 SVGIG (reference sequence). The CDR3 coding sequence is TGTGCCTGGAGTGTTGAGGGCAATCAGCCCCAGCATTTT. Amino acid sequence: CAWSVEGNQPQHF.